This T cell receptor beta chain came from a study of cytomegalovirus exposure and HLA in healthy donors. Study results and limitations: Analyzed later, most CMV-associated TCR beta chains appeared HLA-restricted. One later analysis reportedly identified an Asian-associated ancestry cluster that showed fewer N-insertions than the approximately 700-donor mean.

With V trimmed by 1 base and J by 4 bases, 7 bases remained unmatched. The CDR3 covers 16 residues. In germline, CDR1 is LNHDA, CDR2 SQIVND (reference sequence). Both 60 Vbeta primers and 13 Jbeta primers went into the PCR. TCRdb's table, derived via immunoSEQ multiplex PCR, lists solely in-frame clones and lacks some. The sample lists 99,000 or so clones; roughly 80% were seen once. This clone was observed once. Its antigen is not identified. The specimen sequenced was PBMCs. The chain couples TRBV19 to TRBJ1-5; 7 bases fit TRBD1. The sequence was collected from a man aged 30-40 years in good health and CMV-seropositive. The CDR3 region has the DNA TGTGCCAGTAGTATAGCGGACAGGTCAGCGAATCAGCCCCAGCATTTT. Translating it yields CASSIADRSANQPQHF.